This TCR beta chain was obtained from a study of T-cell reconstitution after alpha-beta-depleted transplantation in children. The authors prepared the TCRbeta library with unique molecular identifiers. One entry per CDR3 protein results from TCRdb running MiXCR on the PCR reads. The sample carries 250,000 to 300,000 distinct CDR3 sequences, almost 10% recorded once. V was pared by 6 bases and J by 6 bases, with 9 bases between. Germline V gene sequence: CDR1 SEHNR, CDR2 FQNEAQ (reference sequence). The CDR3 sequence is 12 residues long. This clonotype has ten or more counts. The rearrangement uses TRBV7-9 and TRBJ2-1; the D gene is possibly TRBD1 (5 bases). The source was PBMCs from the stem cell graft donor, collected from the stem cell graft. This TCR derives from a human donor who donated a stem cell graft to a child with SCID. The CDR3 sequence: CASSVGLNEQFF. The CDR3 nucleotides are TGTGCCAGCAGTGTGGGGCTCAATGAGCAGTTCTTC.